A single sample is the source of the 30 T cell receptor beta chains below, sequenced in a study of shared clonotypes between healthy human individuals. TCRdb's table, derived via immunoSEQ multiplex PCR, lists solely in-frame clones and lacks some. The sample shows 550,000 to 600,000 clones, 95% to 98% of them seen only once. Terminally differentiated effector memory CD45RA+ cells were left out of the naive CD8 fraction, which was CD45RO-negative and positively selected for CCR7. The sample comprised naive CD8+ T cells sorted from blood. The receptors shown here come from a man aged 30 to 45 in good health.

Written as DNA, the CDR3 is TGTGCCAGCAGCGTCAACGGGGGGTTCACTGAAGCTTTCTTT. Protein: CASSVNGGFTEAFF. The chain couples TRBV7-6 to TRBJ1-1; maybe TRBD1 (5 bases). The CDR3 totals 14 residues. Per germline, CDR1 SGHVS and CDR2 FNYEAQ. The V and J ends lost 5 bases and 4 bases respectively, with 14 bases between them.

The genes are TRBV2 and TRBJ2-7; maybe TRBD2 (6 bases). Trimming pared 5 bases from V and 1 base from J, leaving 12 bases between. Germline V gives CDR1 SNHLY, CDR2 FYNNEI. The CDR3 loop spans 14 amino acids. CDR3 in amino acids: CASSLVEGSYEQYF. CDR3 DNA: TGTGCCAGCAGTCTCGTGGAGGGGTCCTACGAGCAGTACTTC.

V is TRBV11-2 and J is TRBJ2-7; maybe TRBD1 (6 bases). In germline, CDR1 is SGHAT, CDR2 FQNNGV. Trimming took off 1 base at V and 7 bases at J, with 11 bases between the two ends. The CDR3 contains 13 residues. CDR3 DNA sequence: TGTGCCAGCAGCTTAGGGACAGTTCGTGAGCAGTACTTC. It translates to CASSLGTVREQYF. The whole variable domain, remainder taken from reference TRBV11-2 and TRBJ2-7, is EAGVAQSPRYKIIEKRQSVAFWCNPISGHATLYWYQQILGQGPKLLIQFQNNGVVDDSQLPKDRFSAERLKGVDSTLKIQPAKLEDSAVYLCASSLGTVREQYFGPGTRLTVT.

The chain employs TRBV4-1 and TRBJ2-7; 12 bases are a match to TRBD2. The CDR3 consists of 15 residues. Germline V lookup: CDR1 MGHRA, CDR2 YSYEKL. J was trimmed by 4 bases and V by 0 bases; bases with no gene match: 1. DNA of the CDR3: TGCGCCAGCAGCCAAGAGACTAGCGGGAGATACGAGCAGTACTTC. Protein: CASSQETSGRYEQYF.

V gene TRBV19 combines with J gene TRBJ2-7, with 14 bases matching TRBD2. There are 17 residues in the CDR3. Losses at the gene ends were 4 bases for V and 7 bases for J; bases not matched to a gene: 12. Germline V gene sequence: CDR1 LNHDA, CDR2 SQIVND (reference sequence). This CDR3 is CASSKSRGLAGDGEQYF. CDR3 coding DNA: TGTGCCAGTAGTAAATCTCGGGGACTAGCGGGAGACGGAGAGCAGTACTTC.

V and J are TRBV5-4 and TRBJ2-1, with TRBD2 matching over 10 bases. The V gene's germline CDR1 is SGHNT and CDR2 YYREEE (reference sequence). The CDR3 is 15 residues long. V lost 2 bases and J lost 7; bases outside the gene matches: 6. In nucleotides, the CDR3 is TGTGCCAGCAGCTTCGGTCTAGCGGGAGCAAATGAGCAGTTCTTC. Translating it yields CASSFGLAGANEQFF.

CDR3 coding DNA: TGCGCCAGCAGCCAAGGTTCAGATACGCAGTATTTT. This translates into CASSQGSDTQYF. The chain joins TRBV4-1 to TRBJ2-3; D is undetermined. This CDR3 spans 12 amino acids. The V and J ends lost 1 base and 4 bases respectively, with 3 bases between them. The V gene's germline CDR1 is MGHRA and CDR2 YSYEKL.

In the case of this clone: This CDR3 is also generated by other DNA sequences in the sample. The rearrangement joins TRBV6-5 to TRBJ2-3; D is perhaps TRBD1 or TRBD2 (6 bases each). Germline V gene data show CDR1 as MNHEY and CDR2 as SVGAGI. The CDR3 runs to 15 residues. V was clipped by 2 bases and J by 2 bases, with 11 bases between them. The chain's CDR3 is CASSYTGASTDTQYF. The CDR3 DNA reads as TGTGCCAGCAGTTACACGGGGGCCTCCACAGATACGCAGTATTTT.

As to this clone: This specimen includes other DNA sequences encoding the same CDR3. V is TRBV4-1 and J is TRBJ2-7, with D unresolved. Per the germline V gene, CDR1 is MGHRA and CDR2 is YSYEKL. Trimming stripped 1 base from V and 0 bases from J, with 7 bases between. The CDR3 length is 14 residues. In DNA, the CDR3 is TGCGCCAGCAGCCAAGTAGGCAGCTCCTACGAGCAGTACTTC. Residues: CASSQVGSSYEQYF.

The V gene is TRBV9, the J gene TRBJ2-1; 12 bases fit TRBD2. After removal of 6 bases from V and 7 bases from J, the junction contained 11 bases not matched to a gene. CDR3 size: 16 residues. Germline V CDR1 and CDR2: SGDLS, YYNGEE. The CDR3 bases are TGTGCCAGCACCTACCAACGGACTAGCGGGATAAATGAGCAGTTCTTC. Protein sequence: CASTYQRTSGINEQFF.

The chain uses TRBV6-1 and TRBJ2-7; no definite D call. Per germline, CDR1 MNHNS and CDR2 SASEGT. CDR3 length: 11 amino acids. Trimming left V 6 bases short and J 3 bases short, with 6 bases between. This CDR3 is CASREHYEQYF. The CDR3 coding sequence is TGTGCCAGCAGGGAGCACTACGAGCAGTACTTC.

The V gene is TRBV29-1, the J gene TRBJ2-7, with TRBD2 matching 11 bases. The V gene end was trimmed by 1 base and the J gene end by 2 bases; junction bases not matched to a gene: 4. The CDR3 has 15 residues. Germline CDR1 is SQVTM and CDR2 is ANQGSEA. CDR3: CSVEGLAGGAYEQYF. In DNA form, the CDR3 reads TGCAGCGTTGAAGGGCTAGCGGGAGGTGCCTACGAGCAGTACTTC.

The chain uses TRBV27 and TRBJ2-1; TRBD2 aligns across 7 bases. The J segment lost 4 bases and the V segment lost 6 bases, leaving 6 bases of the junction unmatched. Germline CDR1 reads MNHEY; CDR2 reads SMNVEV (reference sequence). CDR3 length equals 14 residues. The DNA for the CDR3 is TGTGCCAGCAGCCCGACTAGCACGTACAATGAGCAGTTCTTC. Its translation: CASSPTSTYNEQFF.

The chain joins TRBV5-4 to TRBJ2-1; D ambiguous. Germline V gene sequence: CDR1 SGHNT, CDR2 YYREEE (reference sequence). The V gene lost 0 bases and the J gene lost 3 bases, with 13 bases spanning the gap. The CDR3 is 16 amino acids. The CDR3 DNA reads TGTGCCAGCAGCTTGGAACAGCTTGTAGGCTACAATGAGCAGTTCTTC. Amino acid sequence: CASSLEQLVGYNEQFF.

CDR3 DNA sequence: TGTGCCAGCAGTTTCCGCGGGGGACTCTCATACGAGCAGTACTTC. Its protein product is CASSFRGGLSYEQYF. This sequence joins TRBV28 and TRBJ2-7; 7 bases are shared with TRBD2. CDR3 length equals 15 residues. V lost 3 bases to trimming and J lost 4 bases; unmatched junction nucleotides: 9. CDR1 is MDHEN and CDR2 is SYDVKM in the germline V gene.

The rearrangement uses TRBV27 and TRBJ2-1, with D unclear. The CDR3 is 12 residues long. V was pared by 7 bases and J by 1 base, with 5 bases between. Per germline, CDR1 MNHEY and CDR2 SMNVEV (reference sequence). CDR3 DNA: TGTGCCAGCACGGATTCCTACAATGAGCAGTTCTTC. Amino acids: CASTDSYNEQFF.

This sequence joins TRBV28 and TRBJ2-7; 8 bases agree with TRBD2. The germline gives CDR1 MDHEN, CDR2 SYDVKM. The CDR3 is 14 residues long. V was pared by 7 bases and J by 2 bases, with 7 bases of the junction left unmatched. Here the CDR3 reads CASIGLASTYEQYF. The CDR3 nucleotides read TGTGCCAGCATCGGACTAGCTTCGACCTACGAGCAGTACTTC.

The gene calls are TRBV9 and TRBJ1-2; D is unresolved. Per the germline V gene, CDR1 is SGDLS and CDR2 is YYNGEE. The V end lost 4 bases, the J end lost 0 bases, and 10 bases lay between the germline ends. This CDR3 region has 14 residues. CDR3 protein: CASSRAGANYGYTF. CDR3 sequence (DNA): TGTGCCAGCAGCCGGGCAGGAGCTAACTATGGCTACACCTTC. The complete variable domain, with remaining parts taken from reference TRBV9 and TRBJ1-2, reads DSGVTQTPKHLITATGQRVTLRCSPRSGDLSVYWYQQSLDQGLQFLIQYYNGEERAKGNILERFSAQQFPDLHSELNLSSLELGDSALYFCASSRAGANYGYTFGSGTRLTVV.

J is TRBJ1-1 and V is TRBV5-4, with D tentatively TRBD1 (6 bases). The germline V and J ends were trimmed by 2 bases and 1 base, with 18 bases remaining between them. The CDR3 has 17 amino acids. Per the germline V gene, CDR1 is SGHNT and CDR2 is YYREEE (reference sequence). The CDR3 bases are TGTGCCAGCAGCTTTGGGGGGACACTGGACAAGAACACTGAAGCTTTCTTT. This encodes CASSFGGTLDKNTEAFF.

V is TRBV7-9 and J is TRBJ2-3; possible D gene TRBD1, 6 bases. The CDR3 is 16 amino acids. Germline CDR1 SEHNR, CDR2 FQNEAQ (reference sequence). Trimming took 5 bases from V and 0 from J, leaving 15 bases between them. CDR3 nucleotide sequence: TGTGCCAGCAGCCCCCGGACAGCTTCTAGCACAGATACGCAGTATTTT. This translates into CASSPRTASSTDTQYF.

The chain links TRBV9 to TRBJ2-1, with D perhaps matching TRBD1 or TRBD2 (5 bases each). The CDR3 runs 15 residues. The germline V gene has CDR1 SGDLS and CDR2 YYNGEE. V lost 0 bases to trimming and J lost 7 bases, with 14 bases between them. The DNA for the CDR3 is TGTGCCAGCAGCGTAGACGGGACGGCGATGAATGAGCAGTTCTTC. It codes for CASSVDGTAMNEQFF.

V gene TRBV27 combines with J gene TRBJ2-1, with a possible D match to TRBD1 (6 bases). The germline V gene has CDR1 MNHEY and CDR2 SMNVEV (reference sequence). Trimming stripped 5 bases from V and 0 bases from J, with 14 bases between. This CDR3 has 16 amino acids. This CDR3 is CASSQPRGGSYNEQFF. As DNA, the CDR3 is TGTGCCAGCAGTCAGCCTCGAGGGGGCTCCTACAATGAGCAGTTCTTC.

The CDR3 DNA sequence: TGTGCCAGCAGTTTTGGGGCTGGGGATCAAGAGATGACCCAGTACTTC. As protein: CASSFGAGDQEMTQYF. The V call is TRBV28, the J call TRBJ2-5, with a possible D match to TRBD1 (5 bases). The CDR3 length is 16 residues. Germline lookup yields CDR1 MDHEN and CDR2 SYDVKM. Trimming removed 3 bases at V and 7 bases at J, with 21 bases between.

The J gene is TRBJ2-7, the V gene TRBV7-9, with a possible D match to TRBD2 (6 bases). The germline V gene has CDR1 SEHNR and CDR2 FQNEAQ (reference sequence). This CDR3 is 14 amino acids long. V was pared by 3 bases and J by 0 bases, with 9 bases between. CDR3 sequence (DNA): TGTGCCAGCAGCTTTGGGGGGAGCTCCTACGAGCAGTACTTC. As protein: CASSFGGSSYEQYF.

The gene calls are TRBV7-2 and TRBJ2-5, with TRBD1 matching 9 bases. The CDR3 has 15 amino acids. J gave up 5 bases and V 5 bases, and 9 bases lay outside the gene matches. Per the germline V gene, CDR1 is SGHTA and CDR2 is FQGNSA. CDR3 coding DNA: TGTGCCAGCAGCATTGACAGGGGGGGCGTTGAGACCCAGTACTTC. The encoded protein is CASSIDRGGVETQYF.

The chain couples TRBV7-2 to TRBJ2-7; D may be TRBD1 (5 bases). The CDR3 has 15 residues. Trimming removed 0 bases from V and 0 bases from J, with 9 bases in between. Germline CDR1 SGHTA, CDR2 FQGNSA. CDR3 region: CASSLAAGSSYEQYF. As DNA, the CDR3 is TGTGCCAGCAGCTTAGCGGCAGGGTCCTCCTACGAGCAGTACTTC.

V and J are TRBV7-8 and TRBJ2-3; a weak D match, TRBD1 (5 bases). The CDR3 loop spans 16 amino acids. Trimming stripped 0 bases from V and 6 bases from J, with 16 bases between. The germline CDR1 and CDR2 sequences are SGHVS and FQNEAQ. The CDR3 DNA follows: TGTGCCAGCAGCTTAGCTAAACCAGGGTGGTGGGATACGCAGTATTTT. It encodes CASSLAKPGWWDTQYF.

The rearrangement uses TRBV18 and TRBJ2-7; D may correspond to TRBD1 or TRBD2 (5 bases each). CDR3 length: 15 residues. The V and J ends lost 3 bases and 3 bases respectively, with 15 bases between them. From germline, CDR1 is KGHSH and CDR2 LQKENI. The CDR3: CASSPGPGPVYEQYF. The CDR3 DNA is TGTGCCAGCTCACCGGGACCGGGACCCGTCTACGAGCAGTACTTC. The entire variable domain, with the rest obtained from reference TRBV18 and TRBJ2-7, is as follows: NAGVMQNPRHLVRRRGQEARLRCSPMKGHSHVYWYRQLPEEGLKFMVYLQKENIIDESGMPKERFSAEFPKEGPSILRIQQVVRGDSAAYFCASSPGPGPVYEQYFGPGTRLTVT.

V usage is TRBV18 and J usage is TRBJ2-5; tentatively, D is TRBD1 or TRBD2 (5 bases each). Germline assignment: CDR1 KGHSH and CDR2 LQKENI. The CDR3 totals 14 residues. V was shortened by 1 base and J by 4 bases, with 10 bases between the two germline ends. The CDR3 region is CASSPLGERETQYF. CDR3 sequence (DNA): TGTGCCAGCTCACCACTGGGGGAGCGAGAGACCCAGTACTTC.

The J gene is TRBJ2-6, the V gene TRBV20-1; D is undetermined. The CDR3 is 9 residues long. The germline CDR1 and CDR2 sequences are DFQATT and SNEGSKA (reference sequence). The CDR3 here is CTRANVLTF. CDR3 bases: TGCACCAGGGCCAACGTCCTGACTTTC.